This TCR beta chain was found in a study of cytomegalovirus exposure and HLA in healthy donors. Study conclusions and caveats: Later work associated more than 15,000 TCR beta sequences with HLA alleles at 0.05 false discovery rate.

This cohort consisted of healthy bone marrow donors. The PCR had 60 Vbeta and 13 Jbeta primers. The authors' processing: Among the unique TCR beta chains that a later analysis counted, about 79 million in all, 10 million to 13 million were shared. TCRdb's table, derived via immunoSEQ multiplex PCR, lists solely in-frame clones and lacks some. For V, J and clone size, that table is used; D and trimming come from the DNA. The sample gives a few hundred thousand clones, about 77% of which show up once; 1.8% is in the top ten. This clone was counted only a few times. Its target is unknown. This receptor was obtained from a woman in her 30s in good health and CMV-seronegative. The material sequenced was PBMCs.

The CDR3 nucleotides are TGTGCCAGTAGTATCGGAGCGGGGGGGCCCTACAATGAGCAGTTCTTC. Protein product: CASSIGAGGPYNEQFF. The chain combines TRBV19 with TRBJ2-1; 10 bases are a match to TRBD2. Germline-derived CDR1 and CDR2 are LNHDA and SQIVND (reference sequence). J lost 2 bases, V lost 3 bases, and 4 bases had no gene match. The CDR3 contains 16 residues.